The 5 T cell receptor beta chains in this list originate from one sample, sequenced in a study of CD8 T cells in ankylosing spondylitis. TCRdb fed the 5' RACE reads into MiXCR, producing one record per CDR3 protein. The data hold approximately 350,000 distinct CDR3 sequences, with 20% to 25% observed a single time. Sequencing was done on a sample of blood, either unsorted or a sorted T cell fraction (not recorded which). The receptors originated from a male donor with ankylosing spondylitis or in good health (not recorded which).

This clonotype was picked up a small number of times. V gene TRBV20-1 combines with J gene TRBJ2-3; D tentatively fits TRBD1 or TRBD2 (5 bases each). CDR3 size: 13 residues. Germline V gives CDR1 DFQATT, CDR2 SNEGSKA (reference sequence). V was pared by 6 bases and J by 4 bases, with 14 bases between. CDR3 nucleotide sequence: TGCAGTGCCAGGGACCTTCTGGCAGATACGCAGTATTTT. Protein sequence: CSARDLLADTQYF.

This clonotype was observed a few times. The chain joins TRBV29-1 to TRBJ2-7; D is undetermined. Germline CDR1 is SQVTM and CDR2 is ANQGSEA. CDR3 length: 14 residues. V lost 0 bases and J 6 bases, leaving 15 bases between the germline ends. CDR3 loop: CSVEDQDNSPEQYF. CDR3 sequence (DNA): TGCAGCGTTGAAGATCAAGACAACTCTCCCGAGCAGTACTTC.

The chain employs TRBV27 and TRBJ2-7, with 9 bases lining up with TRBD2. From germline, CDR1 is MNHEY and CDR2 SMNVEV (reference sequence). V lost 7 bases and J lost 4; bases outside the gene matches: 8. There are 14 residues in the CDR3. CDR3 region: CASTPSSGAYEQYF. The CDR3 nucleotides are TGTGCCAGCACCCCGTCTAGCGGGGCTTACGAGCAGTACTTC.

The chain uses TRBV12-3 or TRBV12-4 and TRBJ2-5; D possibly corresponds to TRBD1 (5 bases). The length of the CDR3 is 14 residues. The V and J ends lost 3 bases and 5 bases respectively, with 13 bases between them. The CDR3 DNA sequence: TGTGCCAGCAGTTTTGAGGACACCGTGGAGACCCAGTACTTC. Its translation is CASSFEDTVETQYF.

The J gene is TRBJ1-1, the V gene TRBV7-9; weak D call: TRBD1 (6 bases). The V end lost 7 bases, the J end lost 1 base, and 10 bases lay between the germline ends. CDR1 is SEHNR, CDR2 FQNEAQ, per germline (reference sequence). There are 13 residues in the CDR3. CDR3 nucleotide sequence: TGTGCCAGCACCGAGGGACAGAACACTGAAGCTTTCTTT. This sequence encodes CASTEGQNTEAFF. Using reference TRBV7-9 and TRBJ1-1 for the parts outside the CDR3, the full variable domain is DTGVSQNPRHKITKRGQNVTFRCDPISEHNRLYWYRQTLGQGPEFLTYFQNEAQLEKSRLLSDRFSAERPKGSFSTLEIQRTEQGDSAMYLCASTEGQNTEAFFGQGTRLTVV.